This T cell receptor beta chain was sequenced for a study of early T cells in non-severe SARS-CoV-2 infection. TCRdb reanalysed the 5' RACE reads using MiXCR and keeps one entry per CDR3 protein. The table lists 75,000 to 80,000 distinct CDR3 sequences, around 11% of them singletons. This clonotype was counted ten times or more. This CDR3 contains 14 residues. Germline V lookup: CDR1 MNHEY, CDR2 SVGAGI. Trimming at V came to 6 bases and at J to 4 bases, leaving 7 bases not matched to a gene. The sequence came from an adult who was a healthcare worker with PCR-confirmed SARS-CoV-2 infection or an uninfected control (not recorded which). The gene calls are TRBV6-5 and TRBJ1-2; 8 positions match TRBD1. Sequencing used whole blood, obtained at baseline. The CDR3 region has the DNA TGTGCCAGCAGCCGCACAGGGGGGTCCTATGGCTACACCTTC. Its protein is CASSRTGGSYGYTF.